This TCR beta chain was profiled in a study of blood T cells in healthy people across ages. The second PCR ran 7 to 11 cycles with a sample-barcoded 5' primer and J-beta primers. TCRdb re-called the 5' RACE reads with MiXCR, one entry per CDR3 protein. The profile shows approximately 690,000 distinct CDR3 sequences, about 43% of them singletons. This CDR3 is built from 15 residues. V dropped 3 bases and J dropped 0 bases, with 11 bases sitting between them. Germline V CDR1 and CDR2: LGHNA, YSLEER. This sequence originates from a man aged 80 or over in good health. Sequencing was done on a sample of blood. The chain recombines TRBV4-3 with TRBJ1-2, with D hard to call. CDR3 coding DNA: TGCGCCAGCAGCCAGACCCTACCTTCTAACTATGGCTACACCTTC. This codes for CASSQTLPSNYGYTF.